The sequence of this TCR beta chain was determined in a study of OX40 agonist ivuxolimab in advanced cancers. At the level of the study: Among those enrolled, mean age was 60 years (range about 20 to 79) and 70% to 85% were male.

Germline V gene data show CDR1 as LNHDA and CDR2 as SQIVND (reference sequence). The CDR3 extends over 16 amino acids. After removal of 6 bases from V and 7 bases from J, the junction contained 14 bases not matched to a gene. Study findings and constraints: In the 0.1 to 3.0 mg/kg range, CD4+ and CD8+ blood T cells had expanded clonally by week 6.

Autoimmune disease history or systemic immunosuppression disqualified patients. At baseline, cycle 4 day 1, and cycle 7 day 1, blood was sampled. About this clone: Its antigen is still unknown.

The method was immunoSEQ multiplex PCR; TCRdb's version includes in-frame clones alone and lacks a portion of them. This sample yields about 150,000 clones, of which approximately 94% are seen a single time; approximately 0.99% belongs to the top ten. The receptor was derived from an adult with an advanced solid tumor such as melanoma, head and neck, liver or kidney cancer. The chain couples TRBV19 to TRBJ1-4; 7 bases fit TRBD1. The source material was CD4+ or CD8+ T cells sorted from blood, sampled in a trial of the OX40 agonist ivuxolimab. CDR3 DNA: TGTGCCAGTAGCAAGGGACCGGAGGGGGCGAGTGAAAAACTGTTTTTT. Protein: CASSKGPEGASEKLFF.